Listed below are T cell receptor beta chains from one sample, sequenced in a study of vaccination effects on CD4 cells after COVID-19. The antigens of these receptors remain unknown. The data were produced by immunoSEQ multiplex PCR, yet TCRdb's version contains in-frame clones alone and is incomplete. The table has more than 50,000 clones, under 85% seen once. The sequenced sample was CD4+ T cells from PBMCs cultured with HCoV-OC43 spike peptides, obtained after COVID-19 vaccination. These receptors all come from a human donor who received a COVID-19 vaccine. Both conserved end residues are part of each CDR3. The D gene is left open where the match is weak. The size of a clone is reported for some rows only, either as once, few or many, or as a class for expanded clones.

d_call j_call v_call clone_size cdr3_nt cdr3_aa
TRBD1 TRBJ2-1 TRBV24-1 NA TGTGCCACCAGTGGGGGCGGGACAGGGGACAATGAGCAGTTCTTC CATSGGGTGDNEQFF
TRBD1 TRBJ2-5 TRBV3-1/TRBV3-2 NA TGTGCCAGCAGCCAAACAGGGGGCCAAGAGACCCAGTACTTC CASSQTGGQETQYF
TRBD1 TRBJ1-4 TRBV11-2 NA TGTGCCAGCAGCCCAATAGGGGGCGCATCTAATGAAAAACTGTTTTTT CASSPIGGASNEKLFF
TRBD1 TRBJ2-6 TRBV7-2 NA TGTGCCAGCAGCTTAACTAGGACAGGCTCCTCTGGGGCCAACGTCCTGACTTTC CASSLTRTGSSGANVLTF
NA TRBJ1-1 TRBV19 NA TGTGCCAGTAGTATAGGTCGGGGGGCAGATACTGAAGCTTTCTTT CASSIGRGADTEAFF
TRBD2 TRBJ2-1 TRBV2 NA TGTGCCAGCAGTGAAGCATTCCGGGGGGGCCTCGATGAGCAGTTCTTC CASSEAFRGGLDEQFF
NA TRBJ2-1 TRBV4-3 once TGCGCCAGCAGCCAAGCAGGGGAGAATGAGCAGTTCTTC CASSQAGENEQFF
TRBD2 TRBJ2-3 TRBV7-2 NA TGTGCCAGCAGCCCGATGCCCATAGCGGGGGGGACAGGCACAGATACGCAGTATTTT CASSPMPIAGGTGTDTQYF
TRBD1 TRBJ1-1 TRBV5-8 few TGTGCCAGCCACCAGCTTGGGGGAGGGGGCTTTGAAGCTTTCTTT CASHQLGGGGFEAFF
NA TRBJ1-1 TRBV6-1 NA TGTGCCAGCCGCAGGTTGAATACTGAAGCTTTCTTT CASRRLNTEAFF
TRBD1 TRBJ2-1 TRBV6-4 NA TGTGCCAGCAGCCCCCCGGGACAGGGGGGTCACAATGAGCAGTTCTTC CASSPPGQGGHNEQFF
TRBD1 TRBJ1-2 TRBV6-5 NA TGTGTCAGCACAAGGGGGCAGGGCCCTAACTATGGCTACACCTTC CVSTRGQGPNYGYTF
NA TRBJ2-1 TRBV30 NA TGTGCCTGGAGTGCAGGGGCGGCCCTGGTTGAGCAGTTCTTC CAWSAGAALVEQFF
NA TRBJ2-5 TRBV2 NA TGTGCCAGCACCCCTGGGGTCGGTCGGGAGACCCAGTACTTC CASTPGVGRETQYF
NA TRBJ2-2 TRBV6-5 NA TGTGCCAGCAGTAGAGACGGAACCGGGGAGCTGTTTTTT CASSRDGTGELFF
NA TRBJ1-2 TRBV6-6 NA TGTGCCAGCAGTTACCGACAGGATCTTGACTATGGCTACACCTTC CASSYRQDLDYGYTF
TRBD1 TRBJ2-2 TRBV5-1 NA TGCGCCAGCAGCTTGGAACAGGGGGCCGGGGAGCTGTTTTTT CASSLEQGAGELFF
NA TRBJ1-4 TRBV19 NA TGTGCCAGTAGTAGACCGGGTGAAAAACTGTTTTTT CASSRPGEKLFF
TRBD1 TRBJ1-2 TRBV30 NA TGTGCCTGGAACCTACCGGGACAGGGGGTCAAGGATGGCTACACCTTC CAWNLPGQGVKDGYTF
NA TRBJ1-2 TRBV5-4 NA TGTGCCAGCAGCTTGGGAGGACGTGGGGCTCGCGGCTACACCTTC CASSLGGRGARGYTF
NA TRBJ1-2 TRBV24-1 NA TGTGCCACCAGTGAAAGTGACAGGCCCTATGGCTACACCTTC CATSESDRPYGYTF
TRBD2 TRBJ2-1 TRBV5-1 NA TGCGCCAGCAGCTTGGATCCTAGCGGGGGAGTCGGAGAGCAGTTCTTC CASSLDPSGGVGEQFF
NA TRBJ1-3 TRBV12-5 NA TGTGCTAGTGGTTTGTCTAGCTCTGGAAACACCATATATTTT CASGLSSSGNTIYF
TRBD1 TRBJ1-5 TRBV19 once TGTGCCAGTAGTATACAGGGGGCTGATCAGCCCCAGCATTTT CASSIQGADQPQHF
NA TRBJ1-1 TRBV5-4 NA TGTGCCAGCAGCCCCCGGGGAGGGGTTGAAGCTTTCTTT CASSPRGGVEAFF
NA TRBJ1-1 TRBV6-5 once TGTGCCAGCAGTTACTCCCAGGGGCGGACTGAAGCTTTCTTT CASSYSQGRTEAFF
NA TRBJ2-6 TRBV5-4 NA TGTGCCAGCGGATCTGACGAATACTCTGGGGCCAACGTCCTGACTTTC CASGSDEYSGANVLTF
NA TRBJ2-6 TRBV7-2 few TGTGCCAGCAGCTTAGACAGCTCTGGGGCCAACGTCCTGACTTTC CASSLDSSGANVLTF
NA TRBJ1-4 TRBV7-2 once TGTGCCAGCAGTCGACAGCTGGGGGAAAAACTGTTTTTT CASSRQLGEKLFF
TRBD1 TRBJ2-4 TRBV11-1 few TGTGCCAGCAGCCCCGGACAGGGAAGGGGTAACATTCAGTACTTC CASSPGQGRGNIQYF
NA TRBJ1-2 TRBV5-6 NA TGTGCCAGCAGCTCGGGGAGAAACTATGGCTACACCTTC CASSSGRNYGYTF
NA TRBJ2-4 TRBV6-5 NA TGTGCCAGCAGTTATTCTCGACAGAGCAAAAACATTCAGTACTTC CASSYSRQSKNIQYF
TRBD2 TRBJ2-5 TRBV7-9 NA TGTGCCAGCAGCTTCGGGACTAGCGGTCCAGAGACCCAGTACTTC CASSFGTSGPETQYF
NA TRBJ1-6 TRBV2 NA TGTGCCAGCATGGGAGACAGGAATTCTAACTCACCCCTCCACTTT CASMGDRNSNSPLHF
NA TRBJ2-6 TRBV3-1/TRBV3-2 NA TGTGCCAGCAGCCAGGGACGGGGCCTTGGTGGGGCCAACGTCCTGACTTTC CASSQGRGLGGANVLTF
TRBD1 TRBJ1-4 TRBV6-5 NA TGTGCCAGCAGTCCCGGGACAGTTGAAAAACTGTTTTTT CASSPGTVEKLFF
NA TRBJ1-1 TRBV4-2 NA TGTGCCAGCAGCCAAGAACAGTCCCGGAACACTGAAGCTTTCTTT CASSQEQSRNTEAFF
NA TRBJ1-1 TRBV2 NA TGTGCCAGCAGTCCTCTCAGGGACACTGAAGCTTTCTTT CASSPLRDTEAFF
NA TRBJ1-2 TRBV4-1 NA TGCGCCAGCAGCCCAGGACACCAGTTTATCCCGAGCTATGGCTACACCTTC CASSPGHQFIPSYGYTF
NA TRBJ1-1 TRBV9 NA TGTGCCAGCAGCGTAGCCGGGAACACTGAAGCTTTCTTT CASSVAGNTEAFF
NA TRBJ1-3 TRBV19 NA TGTGCCAGTAGTATAGATCTCCGGGTCTCTGGAAACACCATATATTTT CASSIDLRVSGNTIYF
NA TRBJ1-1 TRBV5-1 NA TGCGCCAGCAGCTTGGTTCCGGGGGCAGTTGAAGCTTTCTTT CASSLVPGAVEAFF
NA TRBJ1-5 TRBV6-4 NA TGTGCCAGCAGTGATCCGAGACAGGCGTTCAGCCAGCCCCAGCATTTT CASSDPRQAFSQPQHF
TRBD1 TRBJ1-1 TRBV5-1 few TGCGCCAGCAGCTTGGGGACAGGGGGCGCGAACACTGAAGCTTTCTTT CASSLGTGGANTEAFF
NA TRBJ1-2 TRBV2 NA TGTGCCAGCAGTGATCAGGGGTCAGACCTTGGTGGCTACACCTTC CASSDQGSDLGGYTF
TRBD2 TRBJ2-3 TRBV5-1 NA TGCGCCAGCAGCTGGGTTCAACTAGCGGGGCGCACAGATACGCAGTATTTT CASSWVQLAGRTDTQYF